This entry lists 12 T cell receptor beta chains sequenced from one sample in a study of T cell repertoires in cytomegalovirus infection. TCRdb called the reads again in MiXCR, with one record for every CDR3 protein. The table shows about 680,000 distinct CDR3 sequences, with approximately 24% occurring only once. Sequencing was done on a sample of CD8+ T cells from PBMCs. The receptors derive from a human donor in good health (CMV status not recorded). Some clones in this sample may be carry-over from other donors' samples.

This clonotype came up many times. The chain uses TRBV7-2 and TRBJ2-1; 8 bases map to TRBD1. CDR3 length equals 12 residues. CDR1 and CDR2 from the germline V gene are SGHTA and FQGNSA. V was pared by 4 bases and J by 13 bases, with 6 bases of the junction left unmatched. The CDR3 loop is CASSSTGQGQFF. In DNA form, the CDR3 reads TGTGCCAGCAGCTCCACAGGACAGGGACAGTTCTTC.

The CDR3, as DNA: TGTGCCAGCTCACCACGGGACGGATCTATTCATGGCTACACCTTC. Translation: CASSPRDGSIHGYTF. This rearrangement joins TRBV18 to TRBJ1-2, with D perhaps matching TRBD1 (5 bases). Between the trimmed V and J ends, which lost 1 base and 6 bases, there was a span of 15 bases. Germline CDR1 is KGHSH and CDR2 is LQKENI. The CDR3 length is 15 residues.

The chain links TRBV29-1 to TRBJ2-1; 7 nucleotides match TRBD1. J lost 3 bases, V lost 2 bases, and 10 bases had no gene match. The CDR3 contains 16 residues. CDR1 and CDR2 from the germline V gene are SQVTM and ANQGSEA. This CDR3 is CSVEFPRQGSYNEQFF. CDR3 DNA sequence: TGCAGCGTTGAATTTCCTCGACAGGGAAGCTACAATGAGCAGTTCTTC.

This clonotype turned up a few times. This rearrangement joins TRBV6-1 to TRBJ2-1; possible D gene TRBD1, 6 bases. Germline CDR1 reads MNHNS; CDR2 reads SASEGT. The CDR3 covers 17 residues. V lost 5 bases, J lost 0 bases, and 17 bases lay in between. CDR3 DNA: TGTGCCAGCAGTTTCAGCAGGGGCGGAAGCTCCTACAATGAGCAGTTCTTC. Its protein is CASSFSRGGSSYNEQFF.

This clonotype was found once. The chain combines TRBV20-1 with TRBJ2-7, with 10 bases identical to TRBD2. Germline trimming cut 6 bases from V and 2 bases from J; bases unmatched to any gene: 10. Germline V CDR1 and CDR2: DFQATT, SNEGSKA (reference sequence). The CDR3 runs 15 residues. The CDR3, as DNA: TGCAGTGCCCCCGAGGGTAGCGGGGGGACCTACGAGCAGTACGTC. It encodes CSAPEGSGGTYEQYV.

This clonotype came up many times. The gene calls are TRBV6-2 or TRBV6-3 and TRBJ2-1; D may be TRBD1 or TRBD2 (5 bases each). Germline CDR1 is MNHEY and CDR2 is SVGEGT. The V and J ends lost 5 bases and 5 bases respectively, with 19 bases between them. The CDR3 is 16 amino acids. The CDR3 DNA sequence: TGTGCCAGCAGTGCCCTCGGCAGGGACGGACACAATGAGCAGTTCTTC. Its translation is CASSALGRDGHNEQFF.

Ten or more counts support this clonotype. The V and J genes are TRBV12-3 or TRBV12-4 and TRBJ1-5; D remains ambiguous. V lost 8 bases and J 10 bases, leaving 9 bases between the germline ends. CDR3 length equals 10 residues. CDR3 amino acids: CASGLEPQHF. DNA of the CDR3: TGTGCCAGCGGACTAGAACCCCAGCATTTT.

The V call is TRBV19, the J call TRBJ2-4; 12 bases are a match to TRBD1. The length of the CDR3 is 16 residues. The V gene's germline CDR1 is LNHDA and CDR2 SQIVND (reference sequence). With 6 bases clipped from V and 5 bases from J, the junction kept 8 bases outside the gene matches. The chain's CDR3 is CASSTGTGGPENIQYF. The DNA for the CDR3 is TGTGCCAGTAGCACCGGGACAGGGGGCCCAGAAAACATTCAGTACTTC.

In its sample, this clonotype was seen once. The chain uses TRBV20-1 and TRBJ1-2, with 7 bases fitting TRBD1. CDR1 DFQATT and CDR2 SNEGSKA come from the germline V gene (reference sequence). This CDR3 region has 16 residues. The V segment lost 5 bases and the J segment 5 bases; nucleotides outside the gene matches: 17. The CDR3 DNA follows: TGCAGTGCTTACTTTCCGGGACAGAATTATTGGTATGGCTACACCTTC. As protein: CSAYFPGQNYWYGYTF.

This clonotype has a handful of counts. The chain uses TRBV5-1 and TRBJ1-1; D is undetermined. The CDR3 is made up of 11 amino acids. Germline V CDR1 and CDR2: SGHRS, YFSETQ. V was shortened by 5 bases and J by 6 bases, with 8 bases between the two germline ends. The DNA for the CDR3 is TGCGCCAGCAGAATAGGGTCTGAAGCTTTCTTT. This translates into CASRIGSEAFF.

This clonotype came up a few times. The rearrangement links TRBV5-5 to TRBJ2-5, with TRBD1 matching over 7 bases. Germline trimming cut 2 bases from V and 1 base from J; bases unmatched to any gene: 2. This CDR3 has 14 amino acids. The germline gives CDR1 SGHKS, CDR2 YYEKEE (reference sequence). CDR3 nucleotide sequence: TGTGCCAGCAGCTTAGGGGGCGTCCAAGAGACCCAGTACTTC. Protein sequence: CASSLGGVQETQYF.

On this clonotype: A much larger clonotype is one base distant, so this may be a read error. This sequence joins TRBV12-3 or TRBV12-4 and TRBJ2-3; 7 bases fit TRBD1. The V and J ends lost 4 bases and 2 bases, in that order; junction bases with no gene match: 9. This CDR3 has 16 residues. CDR3 nucleotides: TGTGCCAGCAGTTCATTGACAGGGACCAACACAGATACGCAGTATTTT. Translated, it gives CASSSLTGTNTDTQYF.